These T cell receptor beta chains were read from a single sample in a study of cytomegalovirus exposure and HLA in healthy donors. The assay was immunoSEQ multiplex PCR, and TCRdb's table has in-frame clones only and misses some. The data contain around 200,000 clones, roughly three quarters of them singletons. The sequenced sample was PBMCs. The origin of the receptors is a male donor in good health and CMV-seronegative. Both conserved end residues are part of each CDR3. The D gene is left open where the match is weak. Expanded clones get a size class; other rows say once, few or many, or leave the size out.

j_gene,v_gene,d_gene,abundance,CDR3aa,CDR3nt
TRBJ2-7,TRBV6-5,NA,NA,CASRSVYEQYF,TGTGCCAGCAGGTCCGTCTACGAGCAGTACTTC
TRBJ2-5,TRBV4-1,NA,NA,CASSLGRGRETQYF,TGCGCCAGCAGCCTCGGGAGAGGGAGAGAGACCCAGTACTTC
TRBJ2-3,TRBV10-3,TRBD2,NA,CATGLAGASTDTQYF,TGTGCCACCGGACTAGCGGGGGCAAGTACAGATACGCAGTATTTT
TRBJ1-6,TRBV2,NA,NA,CASILGGGLPLHF,NA
TRBJ1-2,TRBV6-1,TRBD1,NA,CASSETQGIVYGYTF,TGTGCCAGCAGTGAAACACAGGGGATCGTCTATGGCTACACCTTC
TRBJ1-5,TRBV28,NA,NA,CASTRGRSNQPQHF,TGTGCCAGCACCCGGGGGAGGAGCAATCAGCCCCAGCATTTT
TRBJ2-7,TRBV7-9,TRBD2,once,CASSPRTSSYEQYF,TGTGCCAGCAGCCCCCGGACTAGCAGTTACGAGCAGTACTTC
TRBJ1-1,TRBV5-1,TRBD1,once,CASSRDSPNMNTEAFF,TGCGCCAGCAGCCGGGACAGCCCTAACATGAACACTGAAGCTTTCTTT
TRBJ2-3,TRBV4-2,TRBD2,NA,CASSQDREGYTDTQYF,TGTGCCAGCAGCCAAGATAGGGAGGGGTACACAGATACGCAGTATTTT
TRBJ2-3,TRBV28,NA,NA,CASSLPGGPDTQYF,TGTGCCAGCAGTTTGCCCGGGGGGCCAGATACGCAGTATTTT
TRBJ2-7,TRBV15,NA,NA,CATSRSLAASSYEQYF,TGTGCCACCAGCAGATCCCTGGCTGCCAGCTCCTACGAGCAGTACTTC
TRBJ2-3,TRBV11-2,NA,NA,CASNVYTDTQYF,TGTGCCAGCAACGTCTACACAGATACGCAGTATTTT
TRBJ2-5,TRBV5-1,TRBD2,few,CASSLAGVAGGAETQYF,TGCGCCAGCAGCTTGGCCGGGGTAGCGGGAGGCGCAGAGACCCAGTACTTC
TRBJ2-1,TRBV6-6,NA,NA,CASSPAVGSSYNEQFF,TGTGCCAGCAGCCCCGCTGTCGGGAGCTCCTACAATGAGCAGTTCTTC
TRBJ2-3,TRBV7-8,TRBD2,NA,CASSSWTSGGATDTQYF,TGTGCCAGCAGCTCCTGGACTAGCGGGGGGGCAACAGATACGCAGTATTTT
TRBJ2-3,TRBV11-3,NA,NA,CASSRQPSTDTQYF,TGTGCCAGCAGCCGACAGCCTAGCACAGATACGCAGTATTTT
TRBJ2-2,TRBV7-6,NA,NA,CASSLSARPLNTGELFF,TGTGCCAGCAGCTTATCAGCCAGGCCTTTGAACACCGGGGAGCTGTTTTTT
TRBJ1-5,TRBV19,NA,few,CASSPLGQTHSNQPQHF,TGTGCCAGTAGTCCCCTCGGACAGACCCATAGCAATCAGCCCCAGCATTTT
TRBJ2-3,TRBV28,TRBD2,NA,CASSLTSGRPRSHLAQYF,TGTGCCAGCAGTCTGACTAGCGGGAGGCCCCGTAGTCATCTAGCGCAGTATTTT
TRBJ2-7,TRBV7-9,NA,NA,CASSLGAEQYF,TGTGCCAGCAGCTTAGGAGCCGAGCAGTACTTC
TRBJ2-1,TRBV6-4,TRBD2,few,CASSEGLATNEQFF,TGTGCCAGCAGTGAGGGACTAGCTACCAATGAGCAGTTCTTC
TRBJ1-1,TRBV10-3,TRBD1,NA,CAISGGMNTEAFF,TGTGCCATCTCAGGGGGAATGAACACTGAAGCTTTCTTT
TRBJ1-1,TRBV5-5,TRBD1,NA,CASSFGTGGTEAFF,TGTGCCAGCAGCTTCGGGACAGGGGGCACTGAAGCTTTCTTT
TRBJ2-5,TRBV5-1,TRBD2,NA,CASSAGAGVAETQYF,TGCGCCAGCAGCGCCGGAGCGGGAGTGGCGGAGACCCAGTACTTC
TRBJ1-2,TRBV4-1,NA,NA,CASSLGHGNSYGYTF,TGCGCCAGCAGCCTTGGACACGGTAACAGCTATGGCTACACCTTC
TRBJ1-4,TRBV7-6,TRBD1,few,CASSSPKKRTGKEKLFF,TGTGCCAGCAGCTCCCCAAAAAAACGGACAGGGAAGGAAAAACTGTTTTTT
TRBJ2-7,TRBV14,TRBD2,NA,CASSPWTSGNYEQYF,TGTGCCAGCAGCCCTTGGACTAGCGGGAACTACGAGCAGTACTTC
TRBJ2-1,TRBV30,NA,NA,CAWSVRGSSYNEQFF,TGTGCCTGGAGTGTACGAGGGAGCTCCTACAATGAGCAGTTCTTC
TRBJ2-4,TRBV30,NA,NA,CAWEGQTGGIQYF,TGTGCCTGGGAAGGACAGACTGGTGGCATTCAGTACTTC
TRBJ1-2,TRBV28,TRBD1,few,CASSMTGVYGYTF,TGTGCCAGCAGTATGACAGGGGTCTATGGCTACACCTTC
TRBJ2-7,TRBV7-2,TRBD1,once,CASSWDRGYYEQYF,TGTGCCAGCAGCTGGGACAGGGGATACTACGAGCAGTACTTC
TRBJ2-5,TRBV9,NA,NA,CASSARRGDRDQETQYF,TGTGCCAGCAGCGCTCGGCGGGGGGACAGGGACCAAGAGACCCAGTACTTC
TRBJ2-1,TRBV7-3,TRBD1,NA,CASSGQGSNEQFF,TGTGCCAGCAGTGGACAGGGAAGCAATGAGCAGTTCTTC
TRBJ1-5,TRBV6-6,NA,NA,CASGRDNQPQHF,TGTGCCAGCGGACGGGACAATCAGCCCCAGCATTTT
TRBJ1-1,TRBV28,TRBD1,NA,CASSFPDRGRNTEAFF,TGTGCCAGCAGTTTCCCCGACAGGGGGCGGAACACTGAAGCTTTCTTT
TRBJ1-1,TRBV27,NA,NA,CASGGDRRNTEAFF,TGTGCCAGCGGGGGAGACAGGAGGAACACTGAAGCTTTCTTT
TRBJ2-7,TRBV30,TRBD1,NA,CAWSLGQGDEQYF,TGTGCCTGGAGTCTTGGACAGGGGGACGAGCAGTACTTC
TRBJ1-2,TRBV10-3,TRBD1,once,CAISEQGARYGYTF,TGTGCCATCAGTGAACAGGGGGCGCGTTATGGCTACACCTTC
TRBJ1-4,TRBV28,NA,few,CASETTNEKLFF,TGTGCCAGCGAGACAACTAATGAAAAACTGTTTTTT
TRBJ1-3,TRBV9,NA,NA,CASSVGGGSGNTIYF,TGTGCCAGCAGCGTAGGGGGGGGCTCTGGAAACACCATATATTTT
TRBJ1-5,TRBV6-5,NA,once,CASSYSGGNNQPQHF,TGTGCCAGCAGTTACTCAGGCGGGAATAATCAGCCCCAGCATTTT
TRBJ2-7,TRBV4-1,TRBD1,NA,CASSQQVNRGGGYEQYF,TGCGCCAGCAGCCAACAAGTAAACAGGGGTGGCGGCTACGAGCAGTACTTC
TRBJ1-1,TRBV5-5,NA,NA,CASSLEHMNTEAFF,TGTGCCAGCAGCTTGGAACATATGAACACTGAAGCTTTCTTT